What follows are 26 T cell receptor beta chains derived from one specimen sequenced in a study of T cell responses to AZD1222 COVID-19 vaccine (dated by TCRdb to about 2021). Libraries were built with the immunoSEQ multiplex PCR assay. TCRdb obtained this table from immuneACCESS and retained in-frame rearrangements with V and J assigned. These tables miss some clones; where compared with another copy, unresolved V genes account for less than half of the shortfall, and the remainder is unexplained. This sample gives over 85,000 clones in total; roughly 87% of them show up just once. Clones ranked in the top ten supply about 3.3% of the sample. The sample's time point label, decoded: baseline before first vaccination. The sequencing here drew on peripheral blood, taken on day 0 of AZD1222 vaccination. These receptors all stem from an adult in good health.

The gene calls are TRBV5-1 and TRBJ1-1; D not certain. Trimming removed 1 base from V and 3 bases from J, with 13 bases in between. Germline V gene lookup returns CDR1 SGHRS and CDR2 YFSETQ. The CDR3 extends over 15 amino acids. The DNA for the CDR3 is TGCGCCAGCAGCTTGCACCAGGTGGCAGACACTGAAGCTTTCTTT. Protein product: CASSLHQVADTEAFF.

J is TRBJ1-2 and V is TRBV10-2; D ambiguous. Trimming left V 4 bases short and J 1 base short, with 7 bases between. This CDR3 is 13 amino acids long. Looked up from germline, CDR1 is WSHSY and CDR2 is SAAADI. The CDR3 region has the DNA TGCGCCAGCAGTGGATCGGGTAACTATGGCTACACCTTC. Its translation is CASSGSGNYGYTF.

The CDR3 nucleotides are TGTGCCAGCAGCTTAGGGCGCCCCGGGACAGCTATGTACAATGAGCAGTTCTTC. Its protein is CASSLGRPGTAMYNEQFF. This sequence joins TRBV13 and TRBJ2-1; TRBD1 matches 7 bases. Per germline, CDR1 PRHDT and CDR2 FYEKMQ (reference sequence). Losses at the gene ends were 0 bases for V and 4 bases for J; bases not matched to a gene: 12. There are 18 residues in the CDR3.

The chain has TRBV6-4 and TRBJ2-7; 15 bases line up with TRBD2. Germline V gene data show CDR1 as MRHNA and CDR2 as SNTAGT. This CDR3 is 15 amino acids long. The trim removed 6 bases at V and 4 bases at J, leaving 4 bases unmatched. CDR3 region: CASSRTSGGAYEQYF. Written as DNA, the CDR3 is TGTGCCAGCAGCAGGACTAGCGGGGGGGCGTACGAGCAGTACTTC.

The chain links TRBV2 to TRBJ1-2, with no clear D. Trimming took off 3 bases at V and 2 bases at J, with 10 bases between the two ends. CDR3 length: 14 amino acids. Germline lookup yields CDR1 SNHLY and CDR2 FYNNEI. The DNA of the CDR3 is TGTGCCAGCAGTGATGCCGGTCCCAACTATGGCTACACCTTC. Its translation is CASSDAGPNYGYTF.

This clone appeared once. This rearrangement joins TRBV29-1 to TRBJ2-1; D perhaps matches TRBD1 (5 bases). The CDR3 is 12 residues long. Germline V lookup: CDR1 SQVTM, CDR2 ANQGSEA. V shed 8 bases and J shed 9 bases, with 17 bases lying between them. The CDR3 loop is CSLWSRALEQFF. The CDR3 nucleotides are TGCAGCCTATGGTCCAGGGCGCTTGAGCAGTTCTTC.

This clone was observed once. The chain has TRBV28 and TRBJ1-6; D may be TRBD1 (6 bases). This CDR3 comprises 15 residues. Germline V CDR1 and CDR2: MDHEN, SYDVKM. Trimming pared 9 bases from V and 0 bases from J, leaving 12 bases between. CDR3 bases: TGTGCCAGGAGTGACAGGAGCTCCTATAATTCACCCCTCCACTTT. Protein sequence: CARSDRSSYNSPLHF.

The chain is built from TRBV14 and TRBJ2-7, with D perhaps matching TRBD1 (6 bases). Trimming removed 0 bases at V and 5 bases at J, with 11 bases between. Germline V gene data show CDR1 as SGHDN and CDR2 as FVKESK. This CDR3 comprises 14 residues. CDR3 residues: CASSQERGYHEQYF. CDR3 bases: TGTGCCAGCAGCCAAGAAAGGGGGTACCACGAGCAGTACTTC.

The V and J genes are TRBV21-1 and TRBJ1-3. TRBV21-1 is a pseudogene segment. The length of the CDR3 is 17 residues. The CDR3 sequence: CASSKVGWGRDGNTIYF. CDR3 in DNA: TGTGCCAGCAGCAAAGTTGGGTGGGGACGAGACGGAAACACCATATATTTT.

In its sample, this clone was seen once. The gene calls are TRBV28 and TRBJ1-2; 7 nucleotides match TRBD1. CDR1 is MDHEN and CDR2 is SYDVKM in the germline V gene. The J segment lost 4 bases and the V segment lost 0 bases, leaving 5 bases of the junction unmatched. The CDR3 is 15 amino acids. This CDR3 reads CASSLWQGDSYGYTF. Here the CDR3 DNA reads TGTGCCAGCAGTTTATGGCAGGGGGATTCCTATGGCTACACCTTC.

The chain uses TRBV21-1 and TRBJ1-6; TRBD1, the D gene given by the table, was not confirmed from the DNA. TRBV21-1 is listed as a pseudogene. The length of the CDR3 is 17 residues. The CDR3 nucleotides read TGTGCCAGCAGCCCGGGCGTCAGGGGGCTTTATAATTCACCCCTCCACTTT. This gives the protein CASSPGVRGLYNSPLHF.

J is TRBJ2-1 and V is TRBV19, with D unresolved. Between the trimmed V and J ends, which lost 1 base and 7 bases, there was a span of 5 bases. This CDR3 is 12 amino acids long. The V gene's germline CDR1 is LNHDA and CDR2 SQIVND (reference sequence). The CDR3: CASSIARNEQFF. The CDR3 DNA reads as TGTGCCAGTAGTATAGCTAGAAATGAGCAGTTCTTC.

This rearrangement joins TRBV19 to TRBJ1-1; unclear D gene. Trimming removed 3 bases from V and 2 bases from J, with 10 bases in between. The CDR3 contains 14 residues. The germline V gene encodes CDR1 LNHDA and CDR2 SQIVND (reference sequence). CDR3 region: CASSIYVGNTEAFF. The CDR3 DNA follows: TGTGCCAGTAGTATCTACGTGGGAAACACTGAAGCTTTCTTT.

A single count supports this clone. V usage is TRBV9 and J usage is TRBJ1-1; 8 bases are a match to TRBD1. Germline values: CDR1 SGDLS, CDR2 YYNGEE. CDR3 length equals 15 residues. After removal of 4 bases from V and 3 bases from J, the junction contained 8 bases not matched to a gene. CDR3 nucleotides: TGTGCCAGCAGCTATCACACAGGGGGGGACACTGAAGCTTTCTTT. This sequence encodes CASSYHTGGDTEAFF.

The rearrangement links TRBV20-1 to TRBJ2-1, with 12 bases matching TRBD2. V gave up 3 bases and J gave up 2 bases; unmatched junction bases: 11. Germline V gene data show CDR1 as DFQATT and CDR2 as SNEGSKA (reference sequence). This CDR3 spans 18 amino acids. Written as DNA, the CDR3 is TGCAGTGCTAGTTCAGGGATAGCTAGCGGGAGGGCCTACAATGAGCAGTTCTTC. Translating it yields CSASSGIASGRAYNEQFF.

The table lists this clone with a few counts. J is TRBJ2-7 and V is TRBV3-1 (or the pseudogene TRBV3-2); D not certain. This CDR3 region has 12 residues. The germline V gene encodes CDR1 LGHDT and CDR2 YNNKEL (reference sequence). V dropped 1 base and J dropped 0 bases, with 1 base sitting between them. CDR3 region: CASSQVSYEQYF. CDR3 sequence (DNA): TGTGCCAGCAGCCAAGTCTCCTACGAGCAGTACTTC.

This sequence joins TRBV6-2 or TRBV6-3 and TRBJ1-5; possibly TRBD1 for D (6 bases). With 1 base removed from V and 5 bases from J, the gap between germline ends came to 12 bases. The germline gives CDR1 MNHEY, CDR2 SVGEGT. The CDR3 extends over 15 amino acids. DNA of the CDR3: TGTGCCAGCAGTTACTTGACAGGCCGGGATCAGCCCCAGCATTTT. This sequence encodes CASSYLTGRDQPQHF.

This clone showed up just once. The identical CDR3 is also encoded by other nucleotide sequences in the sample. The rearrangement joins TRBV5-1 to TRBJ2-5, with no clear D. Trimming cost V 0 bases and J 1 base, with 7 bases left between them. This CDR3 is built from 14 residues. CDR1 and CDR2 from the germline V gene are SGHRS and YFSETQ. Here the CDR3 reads CASSLVPIQETQYF. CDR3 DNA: TGCGCCAGCAGCTTGGTGCCTATCCAAGAGACCCAGTACTTC.

The CDR3 sequence: CASGSSGGPYYEQYF. The DNA for the CDR3 is TGCGCCAGCGGATCTAGCGGGGGGCCCTACTACGAGCAGTACTTC. The chain joins TRBV5-1 to TRBJ2-7; 11 nucleotides align to TRBD2. This CDR3 comprises 15 residues. Germline trimming cut 7 bases from V and 3 bases from J; bases unmatched to any gene: 9. CDR1 and CDR2 from the germline V gene are SGHRS and YFSETQ.

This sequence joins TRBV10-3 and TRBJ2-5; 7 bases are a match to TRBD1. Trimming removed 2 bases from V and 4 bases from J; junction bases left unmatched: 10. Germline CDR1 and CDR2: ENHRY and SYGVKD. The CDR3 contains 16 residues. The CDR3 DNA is TGTGCCATCAGTGAGGCGGTAGTGTCAGGGGGAGAGACCCAGTACTTC. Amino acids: CAISEAVVSGGETQYF.

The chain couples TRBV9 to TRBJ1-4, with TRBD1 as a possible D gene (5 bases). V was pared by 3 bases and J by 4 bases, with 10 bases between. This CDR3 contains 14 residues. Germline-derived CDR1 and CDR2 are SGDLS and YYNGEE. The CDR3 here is CASSEGSINEKLFF. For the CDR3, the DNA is TGTGCCAGCAGCGAGGGGTCGATTAATGAAAAACTGTTTTTT.

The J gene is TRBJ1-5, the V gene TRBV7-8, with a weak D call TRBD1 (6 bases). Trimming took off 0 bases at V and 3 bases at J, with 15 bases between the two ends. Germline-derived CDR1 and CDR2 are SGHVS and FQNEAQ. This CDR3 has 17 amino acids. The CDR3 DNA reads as TGTGCCAGCAGCTTAGCCGAAGACAGGTTCGACAATCAGCCCCAGCATTTT. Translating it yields CASSLAEDRFDNQPQHF.

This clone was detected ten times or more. The CDR3 sequence is CASSQGSSGYEQYF. CDR3 sequence (DNA): TGTGCCAGCAGCCAAGGAAGTAGCGGCTACGAGCAGTACTTC. The chain couples TRBV4-2 to TRBJ2-7, with D possibly being TRBD2 (6 bases). CDR3 size: 14 residues. V gave up 1 base and J gave up 3 bases, with 10 bases separating them. The germline gives CDR1 LGHNA, CDR2 YNFKEQ.

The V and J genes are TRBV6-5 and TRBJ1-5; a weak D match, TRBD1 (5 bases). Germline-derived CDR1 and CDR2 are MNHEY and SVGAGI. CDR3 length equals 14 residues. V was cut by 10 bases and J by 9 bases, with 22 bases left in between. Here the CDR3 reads CATFTGTPEGPQHF. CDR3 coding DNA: TGTGCCACCTTCACCGGGACGCCGGAGGGGCCCCAGCATTTT.

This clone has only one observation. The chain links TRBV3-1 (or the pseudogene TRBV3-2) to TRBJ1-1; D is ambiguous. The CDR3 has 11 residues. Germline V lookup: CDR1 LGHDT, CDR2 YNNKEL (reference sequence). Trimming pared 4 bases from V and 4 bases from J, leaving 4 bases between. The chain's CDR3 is CASSRSTEAFF. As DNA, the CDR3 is TGTGCCAGCAGCCGGAGCACTGAAGCTTTCTTT.

CDR3 region: CASSAHRTSMNTEAFF. The CDR3 DNA reads TGTGCCAGTAGTGCCCACAGGACCAGTATGAACACTGAAGCTTTCTTT. The rearrangement links TRBV19 to TRBJ1-1; D might be TRBD1 (5 bases). Trimming took 5 bases from V and 0 from J, leaving 16 bases between them. The CDR3 is 16 residues long. CDR1 and CDR2 (germline): LNHDA, SQIVND (reference sequence).